The present T cell receptor beta chain was sequenced within a study of T cell responses to AZD1222 COVID-19 vaccine. Study-wide points: White British ancestry dominated among donors, who included more females, and clonal diversity was possibly underestimated. The study found vaccine-associated CD4 TCRs spanning spike, dominant at 160-218 and 743-854.

Worth noting for this clone: The antigen is unknown.

J gave up 6 bases and V 3 bases, and 2 bases lay outside the gene matches. The CDR3 has 14 amino acids. The germline V gene has CDR1 LGHNA and CDR2 YNFKEQ. The assay was immunoSEQ multiplex PCR, and TCRdb's table has in-frame clones only and misses some. The sample contains approximately 190,000 clones, around 90% of which appear only once. The source is an adult in good health. The specimen was peripheral blood, collected on day 0 of AZD1222 vaccination. The chain recombines TRBV4-2 with TRBJ2-2; TRBD1 agrees at 9 bases. Here the CDR3 DNA reads TGTGCCAGCAGCCACAGACAGGGGGCCGGGGAGCTGTTTTTT. As protein: CASSHRQGAGELFF.